The TCR beta chain described here comes from a study of cytomegalovirus exposure and HLA in healthy donors (dated by TCRdb to about 2017). Regarding the complete study: The 666 repertoires of the first cohort and the 95 to 150 validation repertoires were produced on the same platform, according to a later analysis. The study was designed to test whether signatures of past pathogen exposure could be identified by cataloging public T cell receptors. Besides the first cohort of roughly 700 subjects, a separate validation cohort made up of some 110 different subjects was used. To predict cytomegalovirus infection status, the study brought together high-throughput TCR immunosequencing, statistical association of individual TCRs with disease status, and machine learning.

The protocol used for the library was the immunoSEQ multiplex PCR assay. As for the original processing: A statistical classification framework was built for diagnosing cytomegalovirus status from the catalog of TCR beta chain sequences. Held by TCRdb, this immuneACCESS table contains in-frame sequences only and omits some clones. Under half of the omission traces to an unresolved V gene where checked; the cause of the rest is unknown. V and J calls and clone size come straight from that table; D and trimming were deduced from the DNA. The sample records over 150,000 clones, roughly nine tenths of which are singletons. The ten top clones hold about 6% of the sample. As encoded in the germline V gene (reference sequence), CDR1 is MNHNY while CDR2 is SVGAGI. The V and J ends are trimmed by 5 bases and 2 bases, leaving 13 bases between them. Spanning cysteine to phenylalanine, the CDR3 consists of 14 amino acids. The entry retains the CDR3 DNA only, 42 bases that are in frame from base 1.

As regards this clone: What antigen it recognizes has not been identified. Base qualities are not provided; no much larger clone lies one nucleotide away.

The donors belonged to the validation cohort of about 130 subjects, which was separate from the roughly 670-subject first cohort. Summary of the overall study and its limitations: A later analysis had no HLA typing for the validation cohort, so co-occurrence there was scored across all 110 or so repertoires. The authors suggested that the approach could potentially be generalized to other disease states and immunological phenotypes. A few of the identified cytomegalovirus-associated TCR beta chains were confirmed in vitro to be specific for cytomegalovirus antigens. A total of 164 TCR beta chains were listed by the study as associated with cytomegalovirus. The classifier was reported to diagnose cytomegalovirus status with high specificity and sensitivity in both the original and validation cohorts. A later analysis found that TCRs clustered in the first cohort also tended to co-occur in the roughly 120 validation repertoires, with 94% of cluster scores above 0. Most TCR sequences were observed very rarely across donors, whereas some public TCRs were present in many individuals.

The V and J genes are TRBV6-6 and TRBJ2-7; perhaps TRBD1 is the D gene, with 6 bases matching. The sample comprised PBMCs. This receptor was taken from a woman in her twenties or thirties in good health and CMV-seronegative. The CDR3 loop reads CASSVTGSAYEQYF. The sequenced DNA is TGTGCCAGCAGTGTGACAGGTAGTGCCTACGAGCAGTACTTC.